The rows below give T cell receptor beta chains drawn from one sample of a study of OX40 agonist ivuxolimab in advanced cancers. The assay was immunoSEQ multiplex PCR, and TCRdb's table has in-frame clones only and misses some. The sample lists over 50,000 clones; about four fifths were seen once. This material consisted of CD4+ or CD8+ T cells sorted from blood, taken in a trial of the OX40 agonist ivuxolimab. These receptors all stem from an adult with an advanced solid tumor such as melanoma, head and neck, liver or kidney cancer. Each CDR3 is given with its conserved first and last residue. A D gene is named only where the DNA matches it firmly. Size is stated for part of the rows, as once, few or many counts, or as a class when the clone is expanded.

clone_size: .; cdr3_length: 15; j_call: TRBJ1-2; v_call: TRBV6-5; d_call: .; cdr3_nt: TGTGCCAGCAGTTACTCGACCCCAAGGGTCTATGGCTACACCTTC; cdr3_aa: CASSYSTPRVYGYTF
clone_size: .; cdr3_length: 15; j_call: TRBJ2-5; v_call: TRBV7-2; d_call: TRBD1; cdr3_nt: TGTGCCAGCAGATCGAGCAGGGGGCGGTGGGAGACCCAGTACTTC; cdr3_aa: CASRSSRGRWETQYF
clone_size: .; cdr3_length: 15; j_call: TRBJ2-1; v_call: TRBV7-9; d_call: TRBD2; cdr3_nt: TGTGCCAGCAGCTTAGTGGCGGGAGGGGGTAATGAGCAGTTCTTC; cdr3_aa: CASSLVAGGGNEQFF
clone_size: few; cdr3_length: 13; j_call: TRBJ1-2; v_call: TRBV6-5; d_call: .; cdr3_nt: TGTGCCAGCAGAGGGGGAGGGGTTGGTGGAAACACCTTC; cdr3_aa: CASRGGGVGGNTF
clone_size: .; cdr3_length: 14; j_call: TRBJ2-7; v_call: TRBV6-1; d_call: .; cdr3_nt: TGTGCCAGCAGCGGGGAAAGGGCTATCAACGAGCAGTACTTC; cdr3_aa: CASSGERAINEQYF
clone_size: .; cdr3_length: 17; j_call: TRBJ2-3; v_call: TRBV28; d_call: TRBD2; cdr3_nt: TGTGCCAGCAGCTCTCCAATAAGACTAGCGGATTCAGATACGCAGTATTTT; cdr3_aa: CASSSPIRLADSDTQYF
clone_size: once; cdr3_length: 15; j_call: TRBJ1-3; v_call: TRBV6-1; d_call: .; cdr3_nt: TGTGCCAGCAGCGGACGGGAGGGTTCTGGAAACACCATATATTTT; cdr3_aa: CASSGREGSGNTIYF
clone_size: once; cdr3_length: 16; j_call: TRBJ2-7; v_call: TRBV7-8; d_call: .; cdr3_nt: TGTGCCAGCAGCTTAACCACCGGGAATCTCAGGCACGAGCAGTACTTC; cdr3_aa: CASSLTTGNLRHEQYF
clone_size: .; cdr3_length: 14; j_call: TRBJ2-5; v_call: TRBV5-6; d_call: .; cdr3_nt: TGTGCCAGCAGCTTCCAAGGTCCGCAAGAGACCCAGTACTTC; cdr3_aa: CASSFQGPQETQYF
clone_size: .; cdr3_length: 15; j_call: TRBJ1-1; v_call: TRBV5-5; d_call: TRBD1; cdr3_nt: TGTGCCAGCAGCTTTCAGGGGGCGGCAAGTCTGAAAGCTTTCTTT; cdr3_aa: CASSFQGAASLKAFF
clone_size: .; cdr3_length: 17; j_call: TRBJ1-3; v_call: TRBV7-2; d_call: TRBD1; cdr3_nt: TGTGCCAGCAGCTTTACCAGGACAGGGAACTCTGGAAACACCATATATTTT; cdr3_aa: CASSFTRTGNSGNTIYF
clone_size: .; cdr3_length: 16; j_call: TRBJ2-7; v_call: TRBV5-5; d_call: TRBD2; cdr3_nt: TGTGCCAGCAGCTTGAGACTAGCGGGAGTCAGCTACGAGCAGTACTTC; cdr3_aa: CASSLRLAGVSYEQYF